The rows below give T cell receptor beta chains drawn from one sample of a study of T cell responses to AZD1222 COVID-19 vaccine. Measured with immunoSEQ multiplex PCR; TCRdb has only the in-frame clones, and not every one. The sample shows about 180,000 clones, roughly nine tenths of them seen only once. This sample comprised peripheral blood, obtained on day 0 of AZD1222 vaccination. The receptors here all came from an adult in good health. The CDR3 runs from the conserved cysteine through the conserved F or W. Each record gives: D gene, V gene, clone size, J gene, CDR3 DNA, CDR3 protein. A D gene is named only where the DNA matches it firmly. Where a row states a size, it is once, few, many or the class of an expanded clone; other rows omit it.

>NA|TRBV19|NA|TRBJ2-6
TGTGCCAGTAGTATAGAGTTGACGGGAACCCTCTCTGGGGCCAACGTCCTGACTTTC
CASSIELTGTLSGANVLTF
>TRBD1|TRBV30|NA|TRBJ1-2
TGTGCCTGGGGGACAGGGAGTAACTATGGCTACACCTTC
CAWGTGSNYGYTF
>TRBD1|TRBV5-8|NA|TRBJ1-2
TGTGCCAGCAGCCCCTGGGCAGGGGGAATCTATGGCTACACCTTC
CASSPWAGGIYGYTF
>NA|TRBV27|NA|TRBJ1-2
TGTGCCAGCAGTTTAAGCGGTTCTTGGGGCTACACCTTC
CASSLSGSWGYTF
>NA|TRBV7-8|NA|TRBJ1-5
TGTGCCAGCGGAATAGGGGGAATGGGCAATCAGCCCCAGCATTTT
CASGIGGMGNQPQHF
>NA|TRBV27|few|TRBJ2-7
TGTGCCAGCAGTTGGGCAGGGGTCAAAAACGAGCAGTACTTC
CASSWAGVKNEQYF
>NA|TRBV5-6|once|TRBJ1-1
TGTGCCAGCACTCTTCGGGGGATGAACACTGAAGCTTTCTTT
CASTLRGMNTEAFF
>NA|TRBV19|NA|TRBJ1-5
TGTGCCAGTAGTACCGGTCAGGGCCCCAATCAGCCCCAGCATTTT
CASSTGQGPNQPQHF
>NA|TRBV25-1|NA|TRBJ2-7
TGTGCCAGCAGTGGCCGACGACGCCCGTCCTACGAGCAGTACTTC
CASSGRRRPSYEQYF
>NA|TRBV6-4|NA|TRBJ1-3
TGTGCCAGCAGTGAAGTGGCTGGAAACACCATATATTTT
CASSEVAGNTIYF
>TRBD2|TRBV5-6|NA|TRBJ2-4
TGTGCCAGCAGCTTGGGGACTAGCGGGACTAAAAACATTCAGTACTTC
CASSLGTSGTKNIQYF
>NA|TRBV10-1|few|TRBJ1-1
TGCGCCAGCACCCCGAGCGGGAGACCCTTGAACACTGAAGCTTTCTTT
CASTPSGRPLNTEAFF
>TRBD1|TRBV7-9|NA|TRBJ1-2
TGTGCCAGCAGCCCTCGGACAGGGGTTTATGGCTACACCTTC
CASSPRTGVYGYTF
>NA|TRBV7-9|once|TRBJ2-7
TGTGCCAGCAGCTTACTCAGTACCTACGAGCAGTACTTC
CASSLLSTYEQYF
>NA|TRBV7-2|once|TRBJ2-3
TGTGCCAGCAGCTTCCTGGGTGGGTCCACAGATACGCAGTATTTT
CASSFLGGSTDTQYF
>TRBD2|TRBV20-1|once|TRBJ2-1
TGCAGTGCTAGTGGACTAGCGGGAGCCGGCCTCCCCTACAATGAGCAGTTCTTC
CSASGLAGAGLPYNEQFF
>TRBD1|TRBV7-9|NA|TRBJ1-5
TGTGCCAGCAGAGCCGGGACAGGAGGAAATCAGCCCCAGCATTTT
CASRAGTGGNQPQHF
>NA|TRBV10-3|NA|TRBJ1-4
TGTGCCATCAGTGAGCTAATAAGCAGGGGCGAGGGGGAAAAACTGTTTTTT
CAISELISRGEGEKLFF
>NA|TRBV28|NA|TRBJ1-1
TGTGCCAGCAGCGCTACGGACCGGCGGTTGGCTGAAGCTTTCTTT
CASSATDRRLAEAFF
>TRBD1|TRBV27|few|TRBJ2-7
TGTGCCAGCAGTCCCCGGACAGGTAGCTACGAGCAGTACTTC
CASSPRTGSYEQYF
>NA|TRBV30|NA|TRBJ2-2
TGTGCCTGGAGTGTACTAGGTCTATCCGGGGAGCTGTTTTTT
CAWSVLGLSGELFF
>TRBD1|TRBV16|NA|TRBJ2-7
TGTGCCAGCAGCCAATCCGGGGACAGATTCTCCTACGAGCAGTACTTC
CASSQSGDRFSYEQYF
>NA|TRBV5-1|NA|TRBJ1-5
TGCGCCAGCAGCTTGGAGGCAGGCAGAAAGCCCCAGCATTTT
CASSLEAGRKPQHF